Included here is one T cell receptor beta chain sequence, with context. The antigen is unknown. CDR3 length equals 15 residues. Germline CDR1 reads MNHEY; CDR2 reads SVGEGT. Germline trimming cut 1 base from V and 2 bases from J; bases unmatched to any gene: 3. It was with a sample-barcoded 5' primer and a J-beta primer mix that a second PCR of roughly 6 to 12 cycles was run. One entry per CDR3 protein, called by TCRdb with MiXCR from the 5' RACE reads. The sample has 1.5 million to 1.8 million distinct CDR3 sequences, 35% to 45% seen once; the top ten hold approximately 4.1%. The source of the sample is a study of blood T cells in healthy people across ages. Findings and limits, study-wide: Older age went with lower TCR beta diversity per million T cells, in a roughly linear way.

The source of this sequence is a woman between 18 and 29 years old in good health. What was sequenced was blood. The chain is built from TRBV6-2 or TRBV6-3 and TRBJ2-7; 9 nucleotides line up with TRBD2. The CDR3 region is CASSYFAGGPYEQYF. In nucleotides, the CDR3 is TGTGCCAGCAGTTACTTTGCGGGAGGGCCCTACGAGCAGTACTTC.